This T cell receptor (beta chain) came from a study of T cell repertoires in cytomegalovirus infection. Trimming stripped 5 bases from V and 6 bases from J, with 11 bases between. There are 13 residues in the CDR3. Germline loops: CDR1 SGHTA, CDR2 FQGNSA. This clonotype was seen repeatedly, ten times or more. As yet, its antigen is unknown. TCRdb reanalysed the reads using MiXCR and keeps one entry per CDR3 protein. The repertoire holds around 570,000 distinct CDR3 sequences, 40% seen once, with roughly 50% in the top ten. The sequence was collected from a human donor in good health (CMV status not recorded). Some clones in this sample may be carry-over from other donors' samples. The chain uses TRBV7-2 and TRBJ1-5; no clear D gene. This specimen consisted of cultured PBMCs, obtained from culture after CMV antigen stimulation. This chain's CDR3 is CASSPAFIQPQHF. CDR3 nucleotides: TGTGCCAGCAGCCCTGCGTTTATTCAGCCCCAGCATTTT.